The entry that follows covers one TCR beta chain sequence. Its antigen is unknown. No per-base quality is available; no much larger clone lies one base away. The time point tag for this specimen amounts to: 2013-2014 season, 7 days after vaccination. TCRB sequencing was used to follow sorted CD4 subsets from the blood of adults before and after they were given the seasonal inactivated influenza vaccine (Fluvarix). Subjects were considered eligible if community-dwelling and if influenza vaccine had not been received in the prior 6 months. Influenza vaccine contraindications, substance abuse, HIV/AIDS, active malignancy, immunomodulatory medication and active illness such as respiratory infection were included among the exclusion criteria. At each time point, about 35 to 110 mL of blood was collected. Non-naive CD4+CXCR5+PD-1+ cells were defined as circulating Tfh and were sorted into ICOS+CD38+ and ICOS-CD38- fractions. Either Ficoll-Paque PLUS or SepMate separation was used to isolate PBMC. Cell subsets were sorted from PBMC on a BD FACS Aria before DNA extraction.

In the germline V gene, CDR1 corresponds to MNHEY and CDR2 to SVGAGI. Trimming removed 0 bases from V and 0 bases from J; the gene matches leave 1 base unexplained. CDR3 length: 16 amino acids, cysteine to phenylalanine. Just the 48-base CDR3 DNA is kept, in frame starting at base 1. The library was made by the immunoSEQ multiplex PCR assay. Adaptive Biotechnologies carried out TCRB amplification, library preparation, sequencing and preliminary bioinformatics at Survey level resolution. For TCRB sequencing, genomic DNA from the sorted cTfh populations was amplified by multiplex PCR. From the authors' description of their analysis: Clonality was calculated in R as 1 minus normalized Shannon entropy, and the Gini index was computed with the R package ineq. The overlap score was defined as the summed counts of shared sequences divided by the total counts of all sequences in both compared samples. Shared-clonotype significance used Fisher's exact test assuming a theoretical repertoire of 10^7 TCRB sequences. As stored in TCRdb, this immuneACCESS dataset retains in-frame rearrangements with V and J assigned. A fraction of the clones does not appear; measured against another copy, unresolved V genes explain less than half of the discrepancy, and the remainder lacks a known reason. From that table come the V and J calls and clone size; the DNA was used to work out D and trimming. Recorded for this sample are 550 to 650 clones; about 89% of them occurred a single time. Together, the top ten hold approximately 5.6% of the sample.

These data originate in a study of follicular helper T cells after annual influenza vaccination (dated by TCRdb to 2016 to 2017). As for the study more broadly: After each seasonal influenza vaccination, blood samples were collected on days 0, 7 and 28. To look at recall of cTfh clones, some subjects were tracked through successive annual vaccinations covering the 2013-2014, 2014-2015 and 2015-2016 seasons. One week after vaccination, a second recruited cohort of 12 to 13 subjects (Table S1) displayed a similar ICOS+CD38+ cTfh response. Multi-year samples were available for six subjects, with four spanning two vaccination seasons and two spanning three seasons. The 2013-2014 samples were cryopreserved, while the 2015 samples were processed right after collection.

The paper as a whole reports these results and caveats: Successive annual vaccinations recalled a recurring oligoclonal ICOS+CD38+ cTfh response that included tetramer and AIM influenza-specific clonotypes. Day 7 ICOS+CD38+ clones were most often found later in ICOS-CD38- cTfh, suggesting that subset may serve as a memory reservoir. ICOS+CD38+ cTfh clonality correlated with the frequency of that population, and its change correlated with the change in circulating plasmablast frequency. Only about 9.5-22% of analyzed cells yielded productive TCRB sequences, so sampling of rare clonotypes was not possible.

Recombination connected TRBV6-5 to TRBJ2-2, and 7 junctional nucleotides match TRBD2. The sequence was collected from an adult who received the influenza vaccine. Sequencing used CXCR5+ CD38+ circulating T follicular helper cells from blood, obtained 7 days after influenza vaccination. The sample's cell subset or site label is to be understood as: circulating Tfh, non-naive CD4+CXCR5+PD-1+ (ICOS+CD38+ or ICOS-CD38-). In nucleotides, the sequence is TGTGCCAGCAGTTACTCGAGCGGGGCGAACACCGGGGAGCTGTTTTTT. Translated, this is CASSYSSGANTGELFF.